This T cell receptor beta chain came from a study of blood T cell repertoires in COVID-19. Across the study: Material from acute and convalescent COVID-19 was sourced from the United States, Italy and Spain. PBMCs, B-cell-depleted T cells, or T cells provided the cDNA or gDNA that made up the material.

V lost 11 bases, J lost 9 bases, and 9 bases stayed unmatched. In germline, CDR1 is KGHDR, CDR2 SFDVKD. This CDR3 comprises 14 residues. Produced via immunoSEQ multiplex PCR; TCRdb's table is partial and in-frame only. The table shows over 150,000 clones, with about 80% occurring only once. The sequenced material came from peripheral blood. The rearrangement links TRBV24-1 to TRBJ1-6; TRBD1 agrees at 10 bases. The receptor was isolated from a woman in her fifties or sixties with COVID-19, enrolled during active disease. The CDR3 region is CAIKPGQGSSPLHF. CDR3 nucleotides: TGTGCCATCAAACCGGGACAGGGGAGTTCACCCCTCCACTTT.